Listed below are T cell receptor beta chains from one sample, sequenced in a study of regulatory T cells in long-lasting Graves disease. TCRdb used MiXCR to reprocess the multiplex PCR reads, holding one entry per CDR3 protein. The table lists approximately 400,000 distinct CDR3 sequences, around 21% of them singletons. The source was peripheral blood mononuclear cells (PBMCs), collected when the disease was refractory, from a patient treated with antithyroid drugs. Every receptor here comes from a female donor with Graves disease. Both conserved end residues are part of each CDR3. Fields, in order: J gene, V gene, CDR3 protein.

j_call: TRBJ2-5
v_call: TRBV12-3/TRBV12-4
cdr3_aa: CASSFGDMETQYF

j_call: TRBJ2-7
v_call: TRBV30
cdr3_aa: CAWTSAGGNYEQYF

j_call: TRBJ1-1
v_call: TRBV11-2
cdr3_aa: CASLDRGRGTEAFF

j_call: TRBJ2-3
v_call: TRBV6-2/TRBV6-3
cdr3_aa: CASSFVQGTQYF

j_call: TRBJ2-7
v_call: TRBV2
cdr3_aa: CASTRDRGFGNEQYF

j_call: TRBJ2-2
v_call: TRBV6-2/TRBV6-3
cdr3_aa: CASSFTRGELFF

j_call: TRBJ2-7
v_call: TRBV7-2
cdr3_aa: CASSLDLGGRREQYF

j_call: TRBJ2-7
v_call: TRBV28
cdr3_aa: CASSPSAGSAYEQYF

j_call: TRBJ2-6
v_call: TRBV7-2
cdr3_aa: CASSSAGTLASGANVLTF

j_call: TRBJ1-4
v_call: TRBV7-9
cdr3_aa: CASSSDRSLNEKLFF

j_call: TRBJ1-6
v_call: TRBV6-4
cdr3_aa: CASSDHGGRGSPLHF

j_call: TRBJ1-2
v_call: TRBV7-2
cdr3_aa: CASSLVSYGYTF

j_call: TRBJ1-1
v_call: TRBV27
cdr3_aa: CASSDGDTWGLNTEAFF

j_call: TRBJ2-7
v_call: TRBV3-1
cdr3_aa: CASSPRRSREQYF

j_call: TRBJ2-7
v_call: TRBV4-3
cdr3_aa: CASSQSKGQYEQYF

j_call: TRBJ2-4
v_call: TRBV9
cdr3_aa: CASSVSPQGLLAKNIQYF

j_call: TRBJ2-5
v_call: TRBV4-2
cdr3_aa: CASSQVPNLRLAGGQETQYF

j_call: TRBJ2-2
v_call: TRBV6-5
cdr3_aa: CASSYSPSGELFF

j_call: TRBJ2-7
v_call: TRBV29-1
cdr3_aa: CSVEGPGQDTYEQYF

j_call: TRBJ2-7
v_call: TRBV7-2
cdr3_aa: CASSLRGWGNYEQYF

j_call: TRBJ2-2
v_call: TRBV12-3/TRBV12-4
cdr3_aa: CASSSPTGIAGELFF

j_call: TRBJ2-5
v_call: TRBV7-2
cdr3_aa: CASSLRGTGGLETQYF

j_call: TRBJ2-7
v_call: TRBV20-1
cdr3_aa: CSATPSGGIYEQYF

j_call: TRBJ1-2
v_call: TRBV30
cdr3_aa: CAWSNTPSYTF

j_call: TRBJ1-5
v_call: TRBV7-8
cdr3_aa: CASTQGGVQPQHF

j_call: TRBJ2-7
v_call: TRBV20-1
cdr3_aa: CSASGLAGASYEQYF

j_call: TRBJ1-6
v_call: TRBV12-3/TRBV12-4
cdr3_aa: CASSLDRNSPLHF

j_call: TRBJ2-5
v_call: TRBV7-9
cdr3_aa: CASSRTLSEQETQYF

j_call: TRBJ2-7
v_call: TRBV28
cdr3_aa: CASLRGTGTYEQYF

j_call: TRBJ1-1
v_call: TRBV15
cdr3_aa: CATSRPSKLNTEAFF

j_call: TRBJ2-5
v_call: TRBV4-3
cdr3_aa: CASSQDLGGQETQYF

j_call: TRBJ2-1
v_call: TRBV28
cdr3_aa: CASSITTNEQFF

j_call: TRBJ2-1
v_call: TRBV28
cdr3_aa: CASGITSSYNEQFF

j_call: TRBJ1-2
v_call: TRBV4-3
cdr3_aa: CASSQGLGLNGYTF

j_call: TRBJ2-7
v_call: TRBV27
cdr3_aa: CASKLAGGRSGEQYF

j_call: TRBJ1-2
v_call: TRBV12-3/TRBV12-4
cdr3_aa: CASSPTGFVGYTF

j_call: TRBJ1-5
v_call: TRBV7-2
cdr3_aa: CASSLGLDGQPQHF

j_call: TRBJ2-5
v_call: TRBV5-5
cdr3_aa: CASSLAGEAETQYF

j_call: TRBJ1-1
v_call: TRBV19
cdr3_aa: CASRSFEGTEAFF

j_call: TRBJ2-7
v_call: TRBV11-1
cdr3_aa: CASSSGQEQYF

j_call: TRBJ1-5
v_call: TRBV28
cdr3_aa: CASRKQANQPQHF

j_call: TRBJ1-5
v_call: TRBV6-1
cdr3_aa: CASSIQGGQPQHF

j_call: TRBJ1-1
v_call: TRBV7-9
cdr3_aa: CASSFSAGRLSEAFF

j_call: TRBJ1-4
v_call: TRBV7-2
cdr3_aa: CASSLSAGVNEKLFF

j_call: TRBJ2-3
v_call: TRBV28
cdr3_aa: CASSLRYGTGRTDTQYF

j_call: TRBJ2-3
v_call: TRBV7-9
cdr3_aa: CASSLLAAGDTQYF

j_call: TRBJ2-7
v_call: TRBV5-1
cdr3_aa: CASSSDPGPTPANEQYF

j_call: TRBJ2-4
v_call: TRBV7-2
cdr3_aa: CASSLDAPRLLWENIQYF

j_call: TRBJ2-5
v_call: TRBV4-1
cdr3_aa: CASAEEATQYF

j_call: TRBJ2-7
v_call: TRBV27
cdr3_aa: CASSSGGLMDEQYF

j_call: TRBJ2-5
v_call: TRBV13
cdr3_aa: CASSIGTGVEETQYF

j_call: TRBJ1-1
v_call: TRBV10-3
cdr3_aa: CAISEIGRANTEAFF

j_call: TRBJ1-1
v_call: TRBV12-5
cdr3_aa: CASGLSTTEAFF